The rows below give T cell receptor beta chains drawn from one sample of a study of T-cell reconstitution after alpha-beta-depleted transplantation in children. A single record per CDR3 protein comes from TCRdb applying MiXCR to the PCR reads. The sample consists of more than 400,000 distinct CDR3 sequences, 10% to 12% of them appearing once. The input for sequencing was PBMCs, mostly from graft donor cells, taken 180 days after TCRalphabeta/CD19-depleted stem cell transplant. The source is a female patient between 2 and 10 years old who had a stem cell transplant for aplastic anemia, so the T cells may come from the graft donor. CDR3s include the opening cysteine and the closing phenylalanine or tryptophan. A D gene is named only where the DNA matches it firmly. Clone size is shown for a subset of rows, as once, few, many or a class of expanded clone.

TGTGCCAGCAGGTCAAGGGGACAGGGTGGCTACACCTTC CASRSRGQGGYTF TRBJ1-2 few TRBD1 TRBV6-1
TGTGCCAGCAGCTTAAATCTTCTAAGGAGTTATGGCTACACCTTC CASSLNLLRSYGYTF TRBJ1-2 many . TRBV7-2
TGTGCCAGCAGAGCATCCGGGACAGGGTTCGAGCAGTACTTC CASRASGTGFEQYF TRBJ2-7 few TRBD1 TRBV7-2
TGTGCCAGCAGTTACTCCGGCAGGGCAACACCCTCTGGGGCCAACGTCCTGACTTTC CASSYSGRATPSGANVLTF TRBJ2-6 . . TRBV6-5
TGTGCCACCAGCCTCAATAATGGAGAGACCCAGTACTTC CATSLNNGETQYF TRBJ2-5 few . TRBV15
TGCGCCAGCAGCCAAGTAGACGAGGGGAACACTGAAGCTTTCTTT CASSQVDEGNTEAFF TRBJ1-1 few . TRBV4-3
TGCAGTGCTATACGCCCCCTGGGGAGGAGCTCCTACAATGAGCAGTTCTTC CSAIRPLGRSSYNEQFF TRBJ2-1 few . TRBV20-1
TGTGCCACCAGTGACCCCACTAGCGGGAGGGCCTATGAGCAGTTCTTC CATSDPTSGRAYEQFF TRBJ2-1 . TRBD2 TRBV24-1
TGTGCCAGCAGCTTGTTAGCAGGGGACTATGGCTACACCTTC CASSLLAGDYGYTF TRBJ1-2 . . TRBV5-5
TGCGCCAGCAGCTTGGCCAGCCCCTATGGCTACACCTTC CASSLASPYGYTF TRBJ1-2 few . TRBV5-1
TGTGCCAGCAGCTTGGTACCGATGGGCAATCAGCCCCAGCATTTT CASSLVPMGNQPQHF TRBJ1-5 many . TRBV5-5
TGTGCCAGCAGCGAGCCCCCTGGCGAGCAGTTCTTC CASSEPPGEQFF TRBJ2-1 few . TRBV9
TGTGCCAGCAGCCTGACAACCGCCTACGAGCAGTACTTC CASSLTTAYEQYF TRBJ2-7 many . TRBV7-2
TGTGCCAGCAGTCCCCCATTCAGTACTGAGCAGTTCTTC CASSPPFSTEQFF TRBJ2-1 . . TRBV28
TGCAGTGTGGGGTCTAGTTTCACAGATACGCAGTATTTT CSVGSSFTDTQYF TRBJ2-3 . . TRBV20-1
TGCGCCAGCAGCCAAGGGGGTTCGGTCACCGGGGAGCTGTTTTTT CASSQGGSVTGELFF TRBJ2-2 . . TRBV4-3
TGCAGTGCTAGAGGGGGACAGGGCACTGAAGCTTTCTTT CSARGGQGTEAFF TRBJ1-1 . TRBD1 TRBV20-1
TGCGCCAGCAGCTCACCCTTTGCGTCCAAAAACATTCAGTACTTC CASSSPFASKNIQYF TRBJ2-4 . . TRBV5-1
TGTGCCACAGGGAATAGGTCCTACGAGCAGTACTTC CATGNRSYEQYF TRBJ2-7 . . TRBV10-3
TGTGCCAGCAGTTTTGAGGGTTTTCCTGAAGCTTTCTTT CASSFEGFPEAFF TRBJ1-1 many . TRBV12-3/TRBV12-4
TGCAGTGCTAGAGATGAGTGGGAGGGCCGAAAAACGCAGTATTTT CSARDEWEGRKTQYF TRBJ2-3 . TRBD2 TRBV20-1
TGTGCCAGCAGCCTCGAACAGGGAGGGGAGACCCAGTACTTC CASSLEQGGETQYF TRBJ2-5 . . TRBV9
TGCAGTGCTGAAGGGACCCAAGATACGCAGTATTTT CSAEGTQDTQYF TRBJ2-3 few . TRBV20-1
TGTGCCAGTAGTGTCAGGGGTGTCTCAGCTTTCTTT CASSVRGVSAFF TRBJ1-1 few . TRBV19
TGCGCCAGCAGCTTGGGGCGGGCAGTGGATGAAAAACTGTTTTTT CASSLGRAVDEKLFF TRBJ1-4 many . TRBV5-1
TGTGCCAGCAGTTACACAGGACAGGCCCGCTACGAGCAGTACTTC CASSYTGQARYEQYF TRBJ2-7 . TRBD1 TRBV6-5
TGTGCCAGCAGCTTCGGCGCTGGACGAAGCAGACCCAGCACAGATACGCAGTATTTT CASSFGAGRSRPSTDTQYF TRBJ2-3 few . TRBV5-6
TGTGCCACCCCGGAGGGGTGTGGTGAAAAACTGTTTTTT CATPEGCGEKLFF TRBJ1-4 many . TRBV12-3/TRBV12-4
TGTGCCAGCAGTTACTCCATGGAGAAGCGGTTCCACAATGAGCAGTTCTTC CASSYSMEKRFHNEQFF TRBJ2-1 . . TRBV6-5
TGTGCCAGCAGTCCTCTTAGGGTGGACAGGGCTGGGTATGGCTACACCTTC CASSPLRVDRAGYGYTF TRBJ1-2 few TRBD1 TRBV12-3/TRBV12-4
TGTGCCAGCAGCTTAACTGGGTCGAACACCGGGGAGCTGTTTTTT CASSLTGSNTGELFF TRBJ2-2 few . TRBV7-3
TGTGCCAGCAGCTTAGGATGGACAGGGGACAGGGCCTCTGGAAACACCATATATTTT CASSLGWTGDRASGNTIYF TRBJ1-3 . TRBD1 TRBV11-2
TGCGCCAGCAAGGGGGGGACTAACCCACCAGATACGCAGTATTTT CASKGGTNPPDTQYF TRBJ2-3 few . TRBV5-1
TGCAGTGCTAGACGAGGGGGGAACTATGGCTACACCTTC CSARRGGNYGYTF TRBJ1-2 . . TRBV20-1
TGTGCCAGCAGCTTGAGCGGGGGGGCTGAGGGTGAGCAGTTCTTC CASSLSGGAEGEQFF TRBJ2-1 . TRBD2 TRBV7-8
TGTGCCAGCTCACCACCCACTAGCGGGAGTTACGAGCAGTACTTC CASSPPTSGSYEQYF TRBJ2-7 few TRBD2 TRBV18
TGTGCCAGCAGCCCGCGGACTAGCGGCAATGAGCAGTTCTTC CASSPRTSGNEQFF TRBJ2-1 few TRBD2 TRBV7-6
TGCGCCAGCAGCTTGACCCTAGCGGGAGAGACCTACGAGCAGTACTTC CASSLTLAGETYEQYF TRBJ2-7 few TRBD2 TRBV5-1
TGTGCCAGCAGCCCAGCGGGAGGGGGGCCAGATACGCAGTATTTT CASSPAGGGPDTQYF TRBJ2-3 many TRBD2 TRBV11-2
TGTGCCAGCAGTTACTCCCGAGCTAGCGGGAGTGCTGAGCAGTTCTTC CASSYSRASGSAEQFF TRBJ2-1 . TRBD2 TRBV6-5
TGCAGCGTTGACAAGGGACAGGGGATCTATGGCTACACCTTC CSVDKGQGIYGYTF TRBJ1-2 many TRBD1 TRBV29-1
TGTGCCACCAGACCGCTGAGGGATAGCGGGAGGTATGAGCAGTTCTTC CATRPLRDSGRYEQFF TRBJ2-1 . TRBD2 TRBV15
TGTGCCAGCAGCATTAGGGCGCGAGGACCAGCGGGTCCCTCCTACGAGCAGTACTTC CASSIRARGPAGPSYEQYF TRBJ2-7 . . TRBV7-2
TGCAGTGCTAGACTAGCGGGTTCTCAGTATTTT CSARLAGSQYF TRBJ2-3 many TRBD2 TRBV20-1